Shown below are 17 T cell receptor beta chains from a single sample sequenced in a study of CD8 T cells in Susac syndrome. Random hexamers were used to reverse transcribe an amount of about 0.5 to 1 ug RNA. MiXCR was run by TCRdb on the immunoSEQ multiplex PCR reads, yielding one entry per CDR3 protein. There are 100,000 to 150,000 distinct CDR3 sequences in the sample; 90% to 95% occur only once, and less than 0.25% lies in the top ten. Sample: CD8+ T cells from PBMCs. The receptors were gathered from a human donor with Susac syndrome.

The chain links TRBV6-4 to TRBJ2-3, with D possibly being TRBD2 (6 bases). CDR1 is MRHNA, CDR2 SNTAGT, per germline. The CDR3 has 15 amino acids. Trimming took 5 bases from V and 6 from J, leaving 18 bases between them. This chain's CDR3 is CASSPVAGRRDTQYF. The CDR3 DNA reads TGTGCCAGCAGTCCCGTCGCGGGGCGGCGGGATACGCAGTATTTT.

The gene calls are TRBV25-1 and TRBJ2-7; TRBD2 matches at 7 bases. V lost 6 bases and J lost 7; bases outside the gene matches: 3. The germline V gene encodes CDR1 MGHDK and CDR2 SYGVNS. CDR3 length equals 11 residues. Here the CDR3 reads CASSASGEQYF. As DNA, the CDR3 is TGTGCCAGCAGCGCTAGCGGAGAGCAGTACTTC.

This clonotype was seen more than once but under ten times. The chain combines TRBV7-9 with TRBJ2-7; no definite D call. V lost 5 bases to trimming and J lost 1 base, with 12 bases between them. The CDR3 is 14 amino acids. Germline CDR1 is SEHNR and CDR2 is FQNEAQ (reference sequence). The CDR3 spells CASSPPSGSYEQYF. The DNA for the CDR3 is TGTGCCAGCAGCCCCCCGAGTGGGTCCTACGAGCAGTACTTC.

The CDR3 nucleotides are TGTGCCAGTAGTGGCTACGGGACAGTCGGAGAGACCCAGTACTTC. It specifies CASSGYGTVGETQYF. The rearrangement links TRBV19 to TRBJ2-5; 7 nucleotides match TRBD1. The CDR3 runs 15 residues. The germline V gene encodes CDR1 LNHDA and CDR2 SQIVND (reference sequence). The ends lost 5 bases at V and 4 bases at J; junction bases unmatched: 10.

In this sample, this clonotype turned up once. The V gene is TRBV2, the J gene TRBJ2-7, with unresolved D. V was pared by 6 bases and J by 4 bases, with 7 bases between. The CDR3 has 11 amino acids. Looked up from germline, CDR1 is SNHLY and CDR2 is FYNNEI. CDR3 in DNA: TGTGCCAGCAGATACTTGTACGAGCAGTACTTC. Protein: CASRYLYEQYF.

The chain carries TRBV20-1 and TRBJ2-5; 8 nucleotides align to TRBD2. CDR1 DFQATT and CDR2 SNEGSKA come from the germline V gene (reference sequence). This CDR3 spans 16 amino acids. Germline trimming cut 4 bases from V and 5 bases from J; bases unmatched to any gene: 15. The CDR3 DNA reads TGCAGTGCTAATCCCCCCGGGTGGTCTAGCGGGGAGACCCAGTACTTC. Protein product: CSANPPGWSSGETQYF.

The chain is built from TRBV4-3 and TRBJ2-3, with 10 nucleotides matching TRBD2. Per germline, CDR1 LGHNA and CDR2 YSLEER. V shed 0 bases and J 0 bases; nucleotides not matched to a gene: 0. CDR3 length: 16 amino acids. CDR3 in DNA: TGCGCCAGCAGCCAAGAAGCGGGAGGGAGCACAGATACGCAGTATTTT. This codes for CASSQEAGGSTDTQYF.

This clonotype is a singleton in its sample. For the CDR3, the DNA is TGTGCCACCAGCTCTCGCGGGTTTTCTGGGGCCAACGTCCTGACTTTC. Translation gives CATSSRGFSGANVLTF. The chain combines TRBV15 with TRBJ2-6; possibly TRBD2 for D (5 bases). V gave up 5 bases and J gave up 1 base, with 12 bases separating them. CDR1 and CDR2 (germline): LNHNV, YYDKDF (reference sequence). The CDR3 sequence is 16 residues long.

V is TRBV15 and J is TRBJ2-3, with D uncertain. This CDR3 is built from 15 residues. Trimming removed 5 bases at V and 0 bases at J, with 12 bases between. Germline CDR1 and CDR2: LNHNV and YYDKDF (reference sequence). CDR3 in amino acids: CATSFSMDSTDTQYF. The DNA of the CDR3 is TGTGCCACCAGCTTCTCGATGGACAGCACAGATACGCAGTATTTT. Full variable domain (rest looked up from reference TRBV15 and TRBJ2-3): DAMVIQNPRYQVTQFGKPVTLSCSQTLNHNVMYWYQQKSSQAPKLLFHYYDKDFNNEADTPDNFQSRRPNTSFCFLDIRSPGLGDTAMYLCATSFSMDSTDTQYFGPGTRLTVL.

The CDR3 is CASSLSSLDTGTEAFF. CDR3 DNA sequence: TGTGCCAGCAGTTTATCGAGCCTTGATACAGGGACTGAAGCTTTCTTT. The chain carries TRBV27 and TRBJ1-1; D might be TRBD1 (6 bases). Germline assignment: CDR1 MNHEY and CDR2 SMNVEV (reference sequence). Trimming removed 0 bases at V and 5 bases at J, with 16 bases between. The CDR3 is 16 residues long.

This clonotype was counted once. This chain uses TRBV27 with TRBJ2-5, with TRBD2 matching 10 bases. V was clipped by 6 bases and J by 5 bases; unmatched bases: 3. The germline CDR1 and CDR2 sequences are MNHEY and SMNVEV (reference sequence). The length of the CDR3 is 13 residues. The CDR3 region is CASSRTSGETQYF. DNA of the CDR3: TGTGCCAGCAGCCGGACTAGCGGTGAGACCCAGTACTTC.

The gene calls are TRBV3-1 and TRBJ2-5; TRBD2 matches 12 bases. V lost 4 bases to trimming and J lost 1 base; unmatched junction nucleotides: 4. The CDR3 covers 16 residues. Germline assignment: CDR1 LGHDT and CDR2 YNNKEL (reference sequence). CDR3: CASSPGTSGPQETQYF. In DNA, the CDR3 is TGTGCCAGCAGCCCCGGGACTAGCGGGCCCCAAGAGACCCAGTACTTC.

The chain combines TRBV7-6 with TRBJ2-1; D is uncertain. Germline CDR1 reads SGHVS; CDR2 reads FNYEAQ. Trimming removed 3 bases from V and 6 bases from J, with 6 bases in between. CDR3 length equals 12 residues. DNA of the CDR3: TGTGCCAGCAGCTTTTTGAGCAATGAGCAGTTCTTC. Its protein product is CASSFLSNEQFF.

CDR3 region: CATATLAGVETQYF. The CDR3 nucleotides are TGTGCCACCGCGACCTTAGCGGGAGTAGAGACCCAGTACTTC. This chain uses TRBV28 with TRBJ2-5; 9 bases align to TRBD2. The CDR3 sequence is 14 residues long. CDR1 is MDHEN and CDR2 is SYDVKM in the germline V gene. J was trimmed by 4 bases and V by 10 bases; bases with no gene match: 10.

This sequence joins TRBV3-1 and TRBJ2-3; TRBD2 aligns across 8 bases. This CDR3 contains 15 residues. V lost 3 bases, J lost 2 bases, and 4 bases stayed unmatched. The V gene's germline CDR1 is LGHDT and CDR2 YNNKEL (reference sequence). CDR3 DNA: TGTGCCAGCAGCCATTCCGGGGGGGTCACAGATACGCAGTATTTT. It yields the protein CASSHSGGVTDTQYF.

The chain is built from TRBV7-6 and TRBJ1-2; TRBD1 matches 8 bases. This CDR3 spans 14 amino acids. CDR1 is SGHVS and CDR2 is FNYEAQ in the germline V gene. V was clipped by 4 bases and J by 6 bases; unmatched bases: 7. The DNA of the CDR3 is TGTGCCAGCAGCTCTATGACAGGGGAAGATGGCTACACCTTC. Translated: CASSSMTGEDGYTF.

The CDR3 loop is CASSYSRGTEAFF. The CDR3 DNA reads as TGTGCCAGCAGTTACTCGAGGGGGACTGAAGCTTTCTTT. V and J are TRBV6-5 and TRBJ1-1; a possible D gene is TRBD1 (6 bases). The CDR3 has 13 amino acids. V lost 0 bases, J lost 5 bases, and 7 bases lay in between. Germline-derived CDR1 and CDR2 are MNHEY and SVGAGI.